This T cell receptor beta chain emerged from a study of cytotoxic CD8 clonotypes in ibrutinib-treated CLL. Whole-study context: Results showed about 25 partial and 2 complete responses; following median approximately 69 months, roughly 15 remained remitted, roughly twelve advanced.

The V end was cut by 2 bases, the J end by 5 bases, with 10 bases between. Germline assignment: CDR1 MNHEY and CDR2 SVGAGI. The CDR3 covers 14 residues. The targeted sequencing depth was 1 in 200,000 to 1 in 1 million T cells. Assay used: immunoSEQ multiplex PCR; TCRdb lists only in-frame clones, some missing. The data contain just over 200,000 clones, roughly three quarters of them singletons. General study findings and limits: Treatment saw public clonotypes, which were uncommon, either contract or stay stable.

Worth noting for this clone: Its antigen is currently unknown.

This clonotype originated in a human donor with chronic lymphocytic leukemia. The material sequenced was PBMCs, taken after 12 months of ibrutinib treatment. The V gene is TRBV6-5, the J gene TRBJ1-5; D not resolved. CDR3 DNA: TGTGCCAGCAGTTACGATAAAGAGTATCAGCCCCAGCATTTT. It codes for CASSYDKEYQPQHF.